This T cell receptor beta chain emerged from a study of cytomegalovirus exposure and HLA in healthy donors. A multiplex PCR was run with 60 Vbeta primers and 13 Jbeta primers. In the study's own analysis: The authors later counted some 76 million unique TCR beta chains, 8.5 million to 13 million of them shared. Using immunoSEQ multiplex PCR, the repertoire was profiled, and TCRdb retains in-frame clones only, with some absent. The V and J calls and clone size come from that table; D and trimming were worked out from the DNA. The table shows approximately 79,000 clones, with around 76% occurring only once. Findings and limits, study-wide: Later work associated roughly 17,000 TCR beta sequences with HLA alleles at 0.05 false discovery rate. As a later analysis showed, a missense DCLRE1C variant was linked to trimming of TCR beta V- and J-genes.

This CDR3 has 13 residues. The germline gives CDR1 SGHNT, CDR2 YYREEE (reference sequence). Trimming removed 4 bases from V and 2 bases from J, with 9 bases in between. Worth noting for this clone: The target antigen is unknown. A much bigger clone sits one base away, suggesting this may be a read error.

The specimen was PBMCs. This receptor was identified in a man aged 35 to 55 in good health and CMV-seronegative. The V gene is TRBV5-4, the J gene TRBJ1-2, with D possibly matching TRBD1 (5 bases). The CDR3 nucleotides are TGTGCCAGCAGCCGAGACAGAAACTATGGCTACACCTTC. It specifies CASSRDRNYGYTF.